This T cell receptor beta chain was obtained from a study of cytomegalovirus exposure and HLA in healthy donors. Study results and caveats: In vitro, three CMV-associated chains proved specific for CMV antigens. For cytomegalovirus status, the classifier reportedly gave diagnoses with high specificity and sensitivity. Listed as cytomegalovirus-associated were 150 or so TCR beta chains. First-cohort TCR clusters tended to co-occur in the approximately 120 validation repertoires, a later analysis found.

This clone occurred a few times. Its specificity is unknown. Libraries were prepared by immunoSEQ multiplex PCR; TCRdb keeps only in-frame clonotypes and omits some of them. The sample comprises under 250,000 clones, about nine tenths of which are singletons, and roughly 2% rests with the top ten. The length of the CDR3 is 15 residues. V lost 4 bases and J lost 3, with 13 bases in between. Germline V CDR1 and CDR2: MNHEY, SMNVEV (reference sequence). Source material: PBMCs. This clonotype was sampled from a woman aged 18-29 years in good health and CMV-seropositive. The chain joins TRBV27 to TRBJ2-1; possibly TRBD1 for D (5 bases). DNA for the CDR3: TGTGCCAGCAGTTGGCGCCCCGACAGCTACAATGAGCAGTTCTTC. Its protein product is CASSWRPDSYNEQFF.